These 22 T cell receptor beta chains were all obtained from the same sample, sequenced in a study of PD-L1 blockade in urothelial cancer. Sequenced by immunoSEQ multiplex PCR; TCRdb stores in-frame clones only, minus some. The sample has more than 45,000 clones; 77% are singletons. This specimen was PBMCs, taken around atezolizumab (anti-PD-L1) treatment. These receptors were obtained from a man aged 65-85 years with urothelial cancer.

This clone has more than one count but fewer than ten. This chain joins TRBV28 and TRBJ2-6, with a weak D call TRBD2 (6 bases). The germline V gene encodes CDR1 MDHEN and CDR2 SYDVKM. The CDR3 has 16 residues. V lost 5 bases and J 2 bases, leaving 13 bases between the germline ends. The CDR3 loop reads CASSRRVVAGANVLTF. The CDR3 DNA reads TGTGCCAGCAGTAGGAGGGTCGTGGCTGGGGCCAACGTCCTGACTTTC.

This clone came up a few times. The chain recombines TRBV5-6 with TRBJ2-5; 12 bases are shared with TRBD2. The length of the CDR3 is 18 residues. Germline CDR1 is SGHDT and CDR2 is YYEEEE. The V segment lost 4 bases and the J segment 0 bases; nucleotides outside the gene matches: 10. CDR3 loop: CASSAEGLAGGYQETQYF. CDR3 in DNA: TGTGCCAGCAGCGCCGAGGGCCTAGCGGGGGGGTACCAAGAGACCCAGTACTTC.

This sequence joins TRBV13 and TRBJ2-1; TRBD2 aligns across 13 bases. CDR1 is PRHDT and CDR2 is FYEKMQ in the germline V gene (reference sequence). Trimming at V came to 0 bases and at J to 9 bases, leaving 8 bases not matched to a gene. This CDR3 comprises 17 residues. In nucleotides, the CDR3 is TGTGCCAGCAGCTTAGGACCGGGACTAGCGGGAACCAGTGAGCAGTTCTTC. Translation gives CASSLGPGLAGTSEQFF.

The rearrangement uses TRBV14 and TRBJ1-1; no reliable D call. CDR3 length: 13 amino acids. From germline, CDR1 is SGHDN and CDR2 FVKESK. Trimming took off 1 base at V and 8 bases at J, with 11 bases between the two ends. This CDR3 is CASSQGRTVEAFF. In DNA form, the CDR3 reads TGTGCCAGCAGCCAAGGAAGAACAGTCGAAGCTTTCTTT.

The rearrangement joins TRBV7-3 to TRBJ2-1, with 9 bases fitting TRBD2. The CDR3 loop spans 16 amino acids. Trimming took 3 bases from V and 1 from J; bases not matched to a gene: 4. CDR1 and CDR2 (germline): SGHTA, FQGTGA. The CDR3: CASSFVAGESYNEQFF. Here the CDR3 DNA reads TGTGCCAGCAGCTTTGTAGCGGGAGAGTCCTACAATGAGCAGTTCTTC.

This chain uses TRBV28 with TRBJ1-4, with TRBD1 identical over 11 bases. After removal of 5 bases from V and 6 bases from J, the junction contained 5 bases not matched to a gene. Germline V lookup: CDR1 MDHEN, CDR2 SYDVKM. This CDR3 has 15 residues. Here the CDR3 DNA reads TGTGCCAGCAGTCGACCGGGACAGGGGGATGAAAAACTGTTTTTT. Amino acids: CASSRPGQGDEKLFF.

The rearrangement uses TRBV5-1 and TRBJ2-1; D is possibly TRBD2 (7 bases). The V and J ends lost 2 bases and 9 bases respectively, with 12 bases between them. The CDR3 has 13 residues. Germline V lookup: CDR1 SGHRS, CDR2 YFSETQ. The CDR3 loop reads CASSLGLGGEQFF. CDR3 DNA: TGCGCCAGCAGCTTAGGACTAGGGGGTGAGCAGTTCTTC.

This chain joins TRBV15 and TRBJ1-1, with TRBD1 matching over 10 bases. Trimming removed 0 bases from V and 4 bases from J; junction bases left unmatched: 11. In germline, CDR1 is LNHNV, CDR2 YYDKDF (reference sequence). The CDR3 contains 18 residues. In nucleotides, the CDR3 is TGTGCCACCAGCAGAGACTCATGGACAGGGGGGGGAGGCACTGAAGCTTTCTTT. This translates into CATSRDSWTGGGGTEAFF.

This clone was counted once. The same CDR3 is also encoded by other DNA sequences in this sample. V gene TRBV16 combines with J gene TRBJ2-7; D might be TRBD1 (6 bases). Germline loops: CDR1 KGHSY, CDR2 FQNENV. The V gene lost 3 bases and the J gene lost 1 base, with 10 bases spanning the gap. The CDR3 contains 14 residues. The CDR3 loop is CASSHLTGSYEQYF. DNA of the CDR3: TGTGCCAGCAGCCATTTGACAGGATCCTACGAGCAGTACTTC.

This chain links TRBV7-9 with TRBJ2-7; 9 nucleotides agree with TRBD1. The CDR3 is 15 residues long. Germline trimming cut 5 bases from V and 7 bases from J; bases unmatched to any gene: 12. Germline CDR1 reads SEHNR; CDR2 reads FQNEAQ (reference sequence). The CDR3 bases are TGTGCCAGCAGCCGCCCGGGACAGGGAGCAGGAGAGCAGTACTTC. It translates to CASSRPGQGAGEQYF.

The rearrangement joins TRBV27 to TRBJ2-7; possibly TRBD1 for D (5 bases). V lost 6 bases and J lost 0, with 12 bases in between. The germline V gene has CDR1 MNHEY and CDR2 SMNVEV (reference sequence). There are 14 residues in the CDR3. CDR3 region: CASRSRQSSYEQYF. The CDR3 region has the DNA TGTGCCAGCAGATCTAGACAGAGCTCCTACGAGCAGTACTTC.

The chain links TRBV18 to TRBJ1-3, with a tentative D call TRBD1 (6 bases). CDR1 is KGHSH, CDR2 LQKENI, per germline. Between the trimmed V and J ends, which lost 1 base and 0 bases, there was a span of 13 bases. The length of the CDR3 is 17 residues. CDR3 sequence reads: CASSPRGQGDSGNTIYF. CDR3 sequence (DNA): TGTGCCAGCTCACCACGGGGACAAGGGGACTCTGGAAACACCATATATTTT.

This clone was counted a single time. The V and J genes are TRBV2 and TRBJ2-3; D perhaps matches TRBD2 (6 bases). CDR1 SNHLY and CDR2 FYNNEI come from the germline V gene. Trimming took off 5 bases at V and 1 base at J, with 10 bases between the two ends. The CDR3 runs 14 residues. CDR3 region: CASSSSAGTDTQYF. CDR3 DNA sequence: TGTGCCAGCAGTTCTAGCGCGGGCACAGATACGCAGTATTTT.

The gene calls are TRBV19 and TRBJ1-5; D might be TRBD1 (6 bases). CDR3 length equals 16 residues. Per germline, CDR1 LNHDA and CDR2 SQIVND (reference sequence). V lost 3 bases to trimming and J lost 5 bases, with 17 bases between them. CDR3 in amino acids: CASSIGPLQGHQPQHF. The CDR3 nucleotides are TGTGCCAGTAGTATTGGGCCACTCCAGGGGCATCAGCCCCAGCATTTT.

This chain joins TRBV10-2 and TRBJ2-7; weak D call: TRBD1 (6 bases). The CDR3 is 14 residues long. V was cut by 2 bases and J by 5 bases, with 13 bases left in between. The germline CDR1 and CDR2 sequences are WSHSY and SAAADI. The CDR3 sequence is CASSERVGADEQYF. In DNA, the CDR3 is TGCGCCAGCAGTGAGAGGGTGGGGGCTGACGAGCAGTACTTC.

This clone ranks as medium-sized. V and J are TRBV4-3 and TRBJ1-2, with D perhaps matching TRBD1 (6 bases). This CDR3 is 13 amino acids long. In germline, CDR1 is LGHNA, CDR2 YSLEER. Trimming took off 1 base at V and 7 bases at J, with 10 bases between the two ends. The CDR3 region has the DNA TGCGCCAGCAGCCAAGTCGGGACATCTGGCTACACCTTC. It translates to CASSQVGTSGYTF.

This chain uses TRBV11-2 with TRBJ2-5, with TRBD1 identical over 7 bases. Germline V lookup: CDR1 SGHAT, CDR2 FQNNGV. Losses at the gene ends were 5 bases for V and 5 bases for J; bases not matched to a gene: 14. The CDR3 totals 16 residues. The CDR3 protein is CASSQRKAGGWETQYF. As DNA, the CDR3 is TGTGCCAGCAGCCAGAGAAAGGCAGGGGGTTGGGAGACCCAGTACTTC.

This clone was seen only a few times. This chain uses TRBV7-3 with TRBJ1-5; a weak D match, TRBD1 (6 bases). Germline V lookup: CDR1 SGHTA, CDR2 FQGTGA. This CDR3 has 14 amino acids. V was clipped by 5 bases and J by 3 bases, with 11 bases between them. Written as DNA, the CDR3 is TGTGCCAGCAGCCTCGACAGGATCAATCAGCCCCAGCATTTT. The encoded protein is CASSLDRINQPQHF.

CDR3 coding DNA: TGTGCCAGCACTAGACTAGCGGGATCCAATGAGCAGTTCTTC. This codes for CASTRLAGSNEQFF. The rearrangement uses TRBV11-3 and TRBJ2-1; 11 bases map to TRBD2. CDR1 and CDR2 (germline): SGHNT, YENEEA. This CDR3 has 14 residues. Losses at the gene ends were 7 bases for V and 6 bases for J; bases not matched to a gene: 5.

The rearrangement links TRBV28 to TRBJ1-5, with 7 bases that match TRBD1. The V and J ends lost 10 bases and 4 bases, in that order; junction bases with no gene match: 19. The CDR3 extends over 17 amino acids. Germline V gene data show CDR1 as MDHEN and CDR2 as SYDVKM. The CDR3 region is CATYLTSRQGSNQPQHF. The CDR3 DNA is TGTGCCACCTACCTTACCTCTCGACAGGGCTCGAATCAGCCCCAGCATTTT.

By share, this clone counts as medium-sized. CDR3 residues: CASSSSTATEAFF. The CDR3 nucleotides are TGTGCCAGCAGCTCCTCGACTGCCACTGAAGCTTTCTTT. This chain uses TRBV7-3 with TRBJ1-1; D uncertain. The CDR3 is made up of 13 amino acids. V lost 4 bases and J 4 bases, leaving 10 bases between the germline ends. Germline V gene lookup returns CDR1 SGHTA and CDR2 FQGTGA.

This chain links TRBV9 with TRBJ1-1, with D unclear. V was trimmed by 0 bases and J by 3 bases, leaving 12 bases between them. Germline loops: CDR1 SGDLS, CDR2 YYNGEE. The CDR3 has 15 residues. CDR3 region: CASSVVSVTHTEAFF. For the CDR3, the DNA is TGTGCCAGCAGCGTAGTGTCCGTGACTCACACTGAAGCTTTCTTT. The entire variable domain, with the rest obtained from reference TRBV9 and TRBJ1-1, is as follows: DSGVTQTPKHLITATGQRVTLRCSPRSGDLSVYWYQQSLDQGLQFLIQYYNGEERAKGNILERFSAQQFPDLHSELNLSSLELGDSALYFCASSVVSVTHTEAFFGQGTRLTVV.